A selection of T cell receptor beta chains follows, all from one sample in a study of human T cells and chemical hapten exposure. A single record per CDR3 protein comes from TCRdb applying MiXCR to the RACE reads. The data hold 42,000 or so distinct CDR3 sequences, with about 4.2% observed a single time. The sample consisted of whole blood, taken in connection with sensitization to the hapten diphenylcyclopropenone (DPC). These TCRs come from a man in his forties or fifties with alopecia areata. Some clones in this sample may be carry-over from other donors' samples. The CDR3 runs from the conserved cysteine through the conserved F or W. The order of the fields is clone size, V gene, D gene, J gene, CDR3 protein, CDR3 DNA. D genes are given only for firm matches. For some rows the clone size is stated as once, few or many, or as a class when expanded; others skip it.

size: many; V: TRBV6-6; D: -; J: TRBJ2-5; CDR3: CASSSQETQYF; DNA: TGTGCCAGCAGTTCCCAAGAGACCCAGTACTTC
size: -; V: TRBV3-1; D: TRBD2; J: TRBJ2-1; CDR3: CTSSQGLADFNEQFF; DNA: TGTACCAGCAGCCAAGGACTAGCCGATTTCAATGAGCAGTTCTTC
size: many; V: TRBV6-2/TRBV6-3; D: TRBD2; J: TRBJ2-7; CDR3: CASSYSPLAGGYEQYF; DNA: TGTGCCAGCAGTTACTCCCCTCTGGCGGGAGGCTACGAGCAGTACTTC
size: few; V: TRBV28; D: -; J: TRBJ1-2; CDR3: CASTPVGDGYTF; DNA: TGTGCCAGCACCCCGGTCGGGGATGGCTACACCTTC
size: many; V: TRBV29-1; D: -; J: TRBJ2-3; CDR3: CSFTGAQRPDTQYF; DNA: TGCAGCTTCACCGGGGCCCAAAGACCAGATACGCAGTATTTT
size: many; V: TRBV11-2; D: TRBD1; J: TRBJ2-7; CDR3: CASRKGQGADEQYF; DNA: TGTGCCAGCAGAAAAGGACAGGGGGCGGACGAGCAGTACTTC
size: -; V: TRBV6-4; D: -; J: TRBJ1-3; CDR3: CASPPAIYWDKGSGNTIYF; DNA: TGTGCCAGTCCCCCCGCCATCTATTGGGACAAGGGCTCTGGAAACACCATATATTTT
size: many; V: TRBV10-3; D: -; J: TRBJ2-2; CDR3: CAIPERGTLLNTGELFF; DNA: TGTGCCATCCCGGAGAGGGGGACTCTCCTAAACACCGGGGAGCTGTTTTTT
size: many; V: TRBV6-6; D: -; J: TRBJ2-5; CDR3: CASMGGTASQETQYF; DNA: TGTGCCAGCATGGGAGGGACAGCTTCCCAAGAGACCCAGTACTTC
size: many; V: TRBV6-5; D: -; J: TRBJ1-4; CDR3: CASSYRGVNEKLFF; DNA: TGTGCCAGCAGTTACCGAGGGGTGAATGAAAAACTGTTTTTT
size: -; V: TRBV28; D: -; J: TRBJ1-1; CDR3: CASSSPGRLNTEAFF; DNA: TGTGCCAGCAGTTCACCGGGACGGTTGAACACTGAAGCTTTCTTT
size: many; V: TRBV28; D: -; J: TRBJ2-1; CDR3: CASSQRKGRVYNEQFF; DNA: TGTGCCAGCAGTCAAAGGAAGGGTAGGGTTTACAATGAGCAGTTCTTC
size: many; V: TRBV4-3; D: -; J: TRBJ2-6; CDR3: CASSQDPMGGSGANVLTF; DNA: TGCGCCAGCAGCCAAGATCCCATGGGGGGCTCTGGGGCCAACGTCCTGACTTTC
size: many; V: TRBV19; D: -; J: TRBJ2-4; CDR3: CASSIDADGNIQYF; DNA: TGTGCCAGTAGTATAGATGCGGATGGAAACATTCAGTACTTC
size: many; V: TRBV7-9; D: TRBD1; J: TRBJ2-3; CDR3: CASSSRTGATDTQYF; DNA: TGTGCCAGCAGCTCCAGGACAGGGGCCACAGATACGCAGTATTTT
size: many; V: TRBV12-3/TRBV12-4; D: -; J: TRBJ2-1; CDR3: CASSRRRGSSYNEQFF; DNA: TGTGCCAGCAGCCGGAGGAGAGGCAGCTCCTACAATGAGCAGTTCTTC
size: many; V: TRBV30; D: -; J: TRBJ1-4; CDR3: CAWSVLREKLFF; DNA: TGTGCCTGGAGTGTACTTCGTGAAAAACTGTTTTTT
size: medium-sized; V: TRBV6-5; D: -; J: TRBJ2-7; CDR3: CASYSVSYEQYF; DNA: TGTGCCAGCTACTCGGTCTCCTACGAGCAGTACTTC
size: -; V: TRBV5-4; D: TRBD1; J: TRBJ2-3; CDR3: CASRYDRASDTQYF; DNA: TGTGCCAGCAGATATGACAGGGCCTCAGATACGCAGTATTTT
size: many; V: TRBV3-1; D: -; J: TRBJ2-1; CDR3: CASSQGRTSPYNEQFF; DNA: TGTGCCAGCAGCCAAGGTCGTACTAGTCCATACAATGAGCAGTTCTTC
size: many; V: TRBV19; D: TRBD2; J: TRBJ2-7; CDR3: CASRGEGEQYF; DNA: TGTGCCAGTAGAGGGGAGGGCGAGCAGTACTTC
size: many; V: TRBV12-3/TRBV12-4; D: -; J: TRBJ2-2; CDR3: CASSLLGTGELFF; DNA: TGTGCCAGCAGTTTGTTGGGCACCGGGGAGCTGTTTTTT
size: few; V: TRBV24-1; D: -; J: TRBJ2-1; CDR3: CATGSKSGGNEQFF; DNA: TGTGCCACCGGGTCGAAGTCTGGGGGCAATGAGCAGTTCTTC
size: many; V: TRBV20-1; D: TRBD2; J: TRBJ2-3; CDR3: CSAGTSGATDTQYF; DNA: TGCAGTGCTGGGACTAGCGGGGCCACAGATACGCAGTATTTT
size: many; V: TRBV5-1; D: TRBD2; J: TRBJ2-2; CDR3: CASSHPPGLVAGELFF; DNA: TGCGCCAGCAGTCATCCACCGGGACTAGTCGCAGGGGAGCTGTTTTTT
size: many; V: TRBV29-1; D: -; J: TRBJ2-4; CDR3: CSVRTDTKNIQYF; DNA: TGCAGCGTCAGGACAGATACCAAAAACATTCAGTACTTC
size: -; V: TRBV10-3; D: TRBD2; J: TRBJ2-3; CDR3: CAISDQTSGVIGTQYF; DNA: TGTGCCATCAGTGATCAGACTAGCGGGGTCATTGGTACGCAGTATTTT
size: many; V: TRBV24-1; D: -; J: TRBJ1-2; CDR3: CATSDGHSSALYGYTF; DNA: TGTGCCACCAGTGATGGCCACAGCTCCGCGCTCTATGGCTACACCTTC
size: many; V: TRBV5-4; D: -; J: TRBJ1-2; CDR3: CASSPNRGYGYTF; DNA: TGTGCCAGCAGCCCGAATCGGGGATATGGCTACACCTTC
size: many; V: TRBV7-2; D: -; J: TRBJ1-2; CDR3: CASSLDVRTNYGYTF; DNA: TGTGCCAGCAGCTTAGATGTCAGGACTAACTATGGCTACACCTTC
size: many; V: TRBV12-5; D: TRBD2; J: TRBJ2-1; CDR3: CASGLVSSGLLRNEQFF; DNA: TGTGCTAGTGGTTTGGTATCTAGCGGACTCCTACGGAATGAGCAGTTCTTC
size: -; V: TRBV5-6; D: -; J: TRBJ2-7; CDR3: CASSLPPKTVEQYF; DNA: TGTGCCAGCAGCCTGCCCCCCAAGACAGTCGAGCAGTACTTC
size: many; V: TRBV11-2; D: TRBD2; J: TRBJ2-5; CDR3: CASSLELAGGLETQYF; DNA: TGTGCCAGCAGCTTAGAGTTAGCGGGAGGGCTGGAGACCCAGTACTTC